By frequency in the sample, the clone carrying this T cell receptor (beta chain) is medium-sized. Its antigen is undetermined. The sorted Tregs were CD4+CD25+CD127-/low cells. After removal of 6 bases from V and 8 bases from J, the junction contained 5 bases not matched to a gene. There are 12 residues in the CDR3. Study conclusions and caveats: Tumor Treg TCRs overlapped most with tumor naive CD4+ cells. In terms of TCR gene usage, tumor memory CD4+ T cells clustered together with blood and lymph node memory CD4+ cells, as well as with lymph node naive CD4+ cells.

TRBV12-4/TRBJ1-2 clonotypes were amplified with adaptor-ligated barcode primers. TCRdb independently ran MiXCR on the multiplex PCR reads; one entry per CDR3 protein. The data hold about 2,200 distinct CDR3 sequences, with 1.1% observed a single time. V and J are TRBV12-3 or TRBV12-4 and TRBJ1-2; 8 bases are a match to TRBD1. The sequencing input was tumor-infiltrating Tregs sorted from the breast tumor. This clonotype was obtained from a female donor with breast cancer. This chain's CDR3 is CASRRTGQGYTF. The CDR3 coding sequence is TGTGCCAGCAGGCGGACAGGGCAAGGCTACACCTTC.